This T cell receptor (beta chain) is from a study of blood T cells in healthy people across ages. Broader study findings: Roughly linearly, TCR beta diversity per million T cells fell as age increased. Comparison with aged donors showed that long-lived donors had more naive CD4+ cells and higher diversity.

In its sample, this clonotype was seen many times. What it binds is unknown. This CDR3 comprises 12 residues. V was shortened by 6 bases and J by 4 bases, with 6 bases between the two germline ends. The sample, roughly 9.5 milliliters of peripheral blood, was drawn from each donor. Each sample yielded at least 6.5 million isolated PBMCs. A sample-barcoded 5' primer and a J-beta primer mix were used in a second PCR of roughly 6 to 11 cycles. TCRdb ran MiXCR on the 5' RACE reads and lists one entry per CDR3 protein. The sample gives some 1.4 million distinct CDR3 sequences, roughly 40% of which show up once; 7.9% is in the top ten.

The sample comprised blood. This TCR came from a woman under 30 in good health. The rearrangement uses TRBV12-3 or TRBV12-4 and TRBJ2-2; a possible D gene is TRBD2 (5 bases). The CDR3 loop is CASRSGTGELFF. In DNA, the CDR3 is TGTGCCAGCAGAAGCGGCACCGGGGAGCTGTTTTTT.